The entry below describes one T cell receptor (beta chain). The sample comes from a study of shared clonotypes between healthy human individuals. Selected positively for CCR7 and CD45RO-negative, naive CD8 cells excluded terminally differentiated effector memory CD45RA+ cells. The CDR3 has 15 amino acids. The V and J ends lost 4 bases and 0 bases respectively, with 9 bases between them. Germline lookup yields CDR1 MNHEY and CDR2 SVGAGI. This table comes from immunoSEQ multiplex PCR, and its TCRdb copy is limited to in-frame clones, with some not included. The profile shows about 700,000 clones, about 91% of them singletons.

Sequenced material: naive CD8+ T cells sorted from blood. The rearrangement joins TRBV6-5 to TRBJ1-4; D gene uncertain. The TCR originated in a man aged 30 to 45 in good health. CDR3 DNA: TGTGCCAGCAGTTCCTCCTTTGCAACTAATGAAAAACTGTTTTTT. It codes for CASSSSFATNEKLFF.